The clone carrying this TCR beta chain is classed as medium-sized by frequency. Antigen: not known. These data originate in a study of CXCR3-negative and CXCR3-positive naive CD8 T cells. At the level of the study: A total of 110 million to 150 million TRB reads was generated, with about 1.5 +/- 0.3 million per library.

Study-wide points: The majority of assays used fresh PBMCs, and CXCR3 expression partially decreased after cryopreservation. Naive cells, whether CXCR3-negative or CXCR3-positive, had similar TRBV-TRBJ usage, while memory cells differed. Hydrophobicity was higher for TRB CDR3s found in CXCR3-positive naive cells than in CXCR3-negative naive cells.

CDR1 and CDR2 from the germline V gene are SGHRS and YFSETQ. The CDR3 is 14 residues long. The TRB cDNA libraries were prepared by 5' RACE with UMI labels. One entry per CDR3 protein, without DNA, is what TCRdb gives after re-calling the 5' RACE reads. The sample yields over 4,500 distinct CDR3 sequences, of which the top ten take up about 2.5%. The naive CD8+ gate required CD45RO-CCR7+CD27+CD95- phenotype. The chain combines TRBV5-1 with TRBJ1-1. Sequencing was carried out using naive CXCR3+ CD8+ T cells from blood. Subset denoted: CD45RO-CCR7+CD27+CD95- naive CD8+ T cells expressing CXCR3 (TNR3+). This TCR derives from a human donor in good health. Some clones in this sample may be carry-over from other donors' samples. The CDR3 spells CASRNRGLNTEAFF.